This TCR beta chain is from a study of T-cell reconstitution after alpha-beta-depleted transplantation in children. Study conclusions and caveats: Once a year had passed after transplant, T-cell counts and diversity came mostly from newly produced T cells. Diversity of TCRbeta at day 60 was high in some patients, arising from surviving recipient T cells and thymic progenitors. Several hundred expanded graft clones reportedly gave rise to the alpha-beta T cells present about two months after transplant.

For this clonotype: Its antigen is currently unknown.

The CDR3 has 12 residues. V lost 5 bases and J 6 bases, leaving 7 bases between the germline ends. The germline V gene encodes CDR1 ENHRY and CDR2 SYGVKD. Unique molecular identifiers were incorporated when the TCRbeta library was constructed. TCRdb used MiXCR to reprocess the PCR reads, holding one entry per CDR3 protein. Altogether some 350,000 distinct CDR3 sequences are present, about 17% being singletons, with the ten largest covering approximately 38%. The chain carries TRBV10-3 and TRBJ2-2; the D call may be TRBD1 or TRBD2 (5 bases each). Sequenced material: PBMCs, mostly from graft donor cells, taken 360 days after TCRalphabeta/CD19-depleted stem cell transplant. The receptor's source is a male patient between 2 and 10 years old who had a stem cell transplant for acute lymphoblastic leukemia, so the T cells may come from the graft donor. The CDR3 DNA follows: TGTGCCATCAGTCAGGGAGCCGGGGAGCTGTTTTTT. It codes for CAISQGAGELFF.